This T cell receptor beta chain was sequenced in a study of blood T cell repertoires in COVID-19. This table comes from immunoSEQ multiplex PCR, and its TCRdb copy is limited to in-frame clones, with some not included. The sample includes 450,000 or so clones, roughly nine tenths of them seen just once. Germline V gene lookup returns CDR1 MNHNS and CDR2 SASEGT. Unmatched junction bases numbered 7, after V lost 3 bases and J lost 6 bases. This CDR3 has 15 amino acids. This clone was detected only once. The sample was peripheral blood. The receptor was isolated from a man between 18 and 35 years old with COVID-19, enrolled during active disease. The J gene is TRBJ1-5, the V gene TRBV6-1; TRBD1 agrees at 8 bases. CDR3 residues: CASSERTGLGQPQHF. CDR3 DNA sequence: TGTGCCAGCAGTGAGAGGACAGGGTTGGGTCAGCCCCAGCATTTT.